This T cell receptor beta chain was identified in a study of cytomegalovirus exposure and HLA in healthy donors. PCR primers comprised 60 Vbeta and 13 Jbeta primers. Method: immunoSEQ multiplex PCR; TCRdb's copy keeps in-frame clones and lacks some. The sample table sets out roughly 100,000 clones. Specimen: PBMCs. This TCR derives from a man aged 50 to 59 in good health and CMV-seronegative.

The CDR3, as DNA: TGTGCCAGCAGGGCCAGGGAGGAAGGGGAAAAACTGTTTTTT. Amino acids: CASRAREEGEKLFF. The chain employs TRBV7-9 and TRBJ1-4, with D possibly TRBD1 on 5 matching bases. Looked up from germline, CDR1 is SEHNR and CDR2 is FQNEAQ (reference sequence). This CDR3 spans 14 amino acids. V lost 6 bases and J lost 8, with 16 bases in between.